This T cell receptor (beta chain) was captured by sequencing in a study of CD4 and CD8 cells across lung adenocarcinoma regions (dated by TCRdb to 2016 to 2019). Broadly, across the study: The study examined intratumor heterogeneity of the T cell receptor repertoire by comparing tumor centers with tumor margins.

Of note for this clonotype: The specificity of this receptor is unknown. No much larger clone is present one base from it, and per-base qualities are unavailable.

Donors were patients with localized lung adenocarcinoma, a subtype of non-small cell lung cancer. The centers of localized lung adenocarcinomas were where the samples came from. For TCR repertoire analysis, CD8+ T cells from tumor tissue were profiled separately from CD4+ T cells. From the cysteine up to the phenylalanine, the CDR3 has a length of 13 residues. Only the CDR3 DNA is retained, 39 bases long and in frame from the first base. At the junction V is shortened by 1 base and J by 5 bases, with 6 bases in between. The germline V gene specifies LGHNT as CDR1 and FRNRAP as CDR2. Library preparation used PCR. The sequencing machine was a HiSeq X Ten. TCRdb cleaned the public reads at Q25 with fastp, built clones with MiXCR and kept in-frame beta chains. Each CDR3 protein gets just one entry, which takes the most common genes and DNA from the rows behind it. The table for this sample lists about 27,000 distinct CDR3 sequences; about 50% of them were counted only once. The ten largest clonotypes hold about half of the sample.

The chain couples TRBV12-5 to TRBJ2-1, with no reliable assignment of the D segment. Sequencing was done on a sample of CD8+ T cells from the center of a lung tumor. Reading the label with the study, this specimen's cell subset or site is: tumor center region. The sequence was obtained from a male donor with lung adenocarcinoma. The CD4 and CD8 labels of this study may be unreliable. In nucleotide form, the sequence is TGTGCTAGTGGTTTGGGAAGAAACAATGAGCAGTTCTTC. Its translation reads: CASGLGRNNEQFF.